This TCR beta chain was sequenced during a study of OX40 agonist ivuxolimab in advanced cancers. Some background on the complete study: The costimulatory receptor OX40 (CD134) was targeted by ivuxolimab, a fully human IgG2 agonistic monoclonal antibody. Peripheral TCRbeta sequencing was intended to test whether TCR sequence diversity was altered and clonal T-cell expansion was caused by ivuxolimab. Intravenous ivuxolimab was administered to patients every 2 weeks at six dose levels: 0.01, 0.1, 0.3, 1.5, 3 and 10 mg/kg. The paper describes the monotherapy dose-escalation part (N ≈ 49 patients) of the phase I trial of ivuxolimab. Of the approximately 54 patients in dose escalation, about 20 had hepatocellular carcinoma, roughly 15 had melanoma, 9 had renal cell carcinoma and 9 had head and neck cancer. Partial responses occurred in three dose-escalation patients: two with cutaneous melanoma and one with hepatocellular carcinoma. The dose-escalation cohort was about 83% male with a mean age of about 60 years, ranging from roughly 20 to 80. Patients were allowed to have had prior anti-PD-1, anti-PD-L1 or anti-CTLA-4 therapy, and 40% to 45% of the dose-escalation patients had previously received checkpoint inhibitors.

Overall study outcomes, separate from this receptor: In the 0.1-3.0 mg/kg groups, partial responders were among the patients with the lowest normalized peripheral clonal expansion, particularly in CD8+ T cells. Clonal expansion of both CD4+ and CD8+ blood T cells was observed from baseline to week 6 at doses 0.1 to 3.0 mg/kg. Low levels of normalized T-cell clonal expansion were also seen in some patients who did not respond. The antigen specificity of the clonally expanded peripheral T cells was not determined. On average, CD8+ T cells showed more expanded clones than CD4+ T cells after ivuxolimab.

For sequencing of the TCRbeta CDR3 region, genomic DNA was extracted from the sorted cells. The immunoSEQ Assay was used for sequencing of TCRbeta CDR3 regions. In TCRdb, the immuneACCESS table is reduced to in-frame sequences with V and J assigned. These tables do not hold every clone; where another copy was compared, an unresolved V gene accounts for under half, and the others remain unexplained. Here the sample has 65,000 to 80,000 clones; 91% occur a single time. The ten largest clones represent 13% to 15% of the sample. The trial excluded patients who had a history of autoimmune disease or who were on systemic immunosuppression. In every dose cohort, peripheral blood was drawn for TCR sequencing at baseline, cycle 4 day 1, and cycle 7 day 1. The samples were taken from a phase I, first-in-human, multicenter, open-label dose-escalation trial of ivuxolimab. Adults with locally advanced or metastatic melanoma, renal cell carcinoma, hepatocellular carcinoma or head and neck squamous cell carcinoma were enrolled in the trial. Before TCR sequencing, CD4+ T cells and CD8+ T cells from peripheral blood were sorted into separate populations.

CDR1 SGHVS and CDR2 FQNEAQ were looked up in the germline V gene. V lost 5 bases and J lost 1 base; the stretch between them is 22 bases long. Spanning cysteine to phenylalanine, the CDR3 consists of 18 amino acids. The retained sequence is limited to the CDR3, 54 bases, with the frame set at the first base. With respect to this clone: Its specific antigen is unknown. Base qualities were left out, and no much larger clone turns up one base away.

Sequenced here: CD4+ or CD8+ T cells sorted from blood, sampled in a trial of the OX40 agonist ivuxolimab. The V and J genes are TRBV7-8 and TRBJ2-3; the D call is possibly TRBD1 or TRBD2, each sharing 7 bases. This clonotype originated in an adult with an advanced solid tumor such as melanoma, head and neck, liver or kidney cancer. CDR3 loop: CASSLWGGGASGTDTQYF. The bases are TGTGCCAGCAGCCTCTGGGGAGGGGGCGCCTCTGGCACAGATACGCAGTATTTT.